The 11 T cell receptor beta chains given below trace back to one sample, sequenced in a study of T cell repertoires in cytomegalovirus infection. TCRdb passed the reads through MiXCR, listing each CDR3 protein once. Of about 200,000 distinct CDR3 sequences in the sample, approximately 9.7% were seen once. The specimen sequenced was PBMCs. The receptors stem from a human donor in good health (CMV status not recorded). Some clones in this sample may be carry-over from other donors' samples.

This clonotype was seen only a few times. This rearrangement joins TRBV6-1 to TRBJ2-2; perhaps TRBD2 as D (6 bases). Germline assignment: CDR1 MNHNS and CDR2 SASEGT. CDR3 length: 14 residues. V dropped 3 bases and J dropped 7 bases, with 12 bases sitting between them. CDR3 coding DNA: TGTGCCAGCAGTGATGTGGGGCGGGACGGGGAGCTGTTTTTT. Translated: CASSDVGRDGELFF.

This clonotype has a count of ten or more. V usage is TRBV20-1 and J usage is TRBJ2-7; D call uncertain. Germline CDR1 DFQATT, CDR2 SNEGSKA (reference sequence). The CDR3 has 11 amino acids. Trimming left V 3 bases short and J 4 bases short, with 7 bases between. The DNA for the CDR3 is TGCAGTGCTAGTGGCCAATACGAGCAGTACTTC. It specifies CSASGQYEQYF.

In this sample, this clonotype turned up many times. CDR3 residues: CASAMTGNQPQHF. For the CDR3, the DNA is TGTGCCAGCGCCATGACCGGCAATCAGCCCCAGCATTTT. J is TRBJ1-5 and V is TRBV11-2; D uncertain. Germline V lookup: CDR1 SGHAT, CDR2 FQNNGV. This CDR3 region has 13 residues. Trimming stripped 8 bases from V and 2 bases from J, with 10 bases between.

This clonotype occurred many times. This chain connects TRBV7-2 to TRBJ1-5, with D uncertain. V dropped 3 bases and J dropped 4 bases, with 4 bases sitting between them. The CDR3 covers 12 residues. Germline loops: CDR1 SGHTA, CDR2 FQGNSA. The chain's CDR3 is CASSLTNQPQHF. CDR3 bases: TGTGCCAGCAGCTTGACAAATCAGCCCCAGCATTTT.

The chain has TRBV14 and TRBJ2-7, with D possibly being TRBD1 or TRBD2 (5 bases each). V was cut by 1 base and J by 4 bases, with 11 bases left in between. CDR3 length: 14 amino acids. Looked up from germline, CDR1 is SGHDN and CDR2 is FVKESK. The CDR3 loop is CASSQVGDGYEQYF. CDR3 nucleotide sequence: TGTGCCAGCAGCCAAGTTGGGGACGGTTACGAGCAGTACTTC.

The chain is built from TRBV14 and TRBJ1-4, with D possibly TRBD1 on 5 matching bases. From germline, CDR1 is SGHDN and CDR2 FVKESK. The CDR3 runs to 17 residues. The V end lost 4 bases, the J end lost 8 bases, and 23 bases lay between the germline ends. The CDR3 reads CASSPGRRGQGEEKLFF. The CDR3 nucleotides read TGTGCCAGCAGCCCAGGACGACGGGGCCAAGGAGAGGAAAAACTGTTTTTT.

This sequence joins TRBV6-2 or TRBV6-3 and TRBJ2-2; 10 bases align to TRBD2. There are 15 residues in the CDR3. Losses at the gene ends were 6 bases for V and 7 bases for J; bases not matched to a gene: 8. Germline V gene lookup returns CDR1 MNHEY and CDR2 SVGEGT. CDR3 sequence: CASSPPGLAIGELFF. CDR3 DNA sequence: TGTGCCAGCAGCCCACCGGGACTAGCGATCGGGGAGCTGTTTTTT.

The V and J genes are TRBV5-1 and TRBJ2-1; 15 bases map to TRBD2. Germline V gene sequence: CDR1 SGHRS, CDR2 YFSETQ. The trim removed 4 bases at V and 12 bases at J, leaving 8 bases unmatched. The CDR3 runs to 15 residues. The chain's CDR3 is CASSNRTSGGAGQFF. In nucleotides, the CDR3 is TGCGCCAGCAGCAACAGGACTAGCGGGGGGGCCGGGCAGTTCTTC. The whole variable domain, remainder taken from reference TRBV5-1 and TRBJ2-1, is KAGVTQTPRYLIKTRGQQVTLSCSPISGHRSVSWYQQTPGQGLQFLFEYFSETQRNKGNFPGRFSGRQFSNSRSEMNVSTLELGDSALYLCASSNRTSGGAGQFFGPGTRLTVL.

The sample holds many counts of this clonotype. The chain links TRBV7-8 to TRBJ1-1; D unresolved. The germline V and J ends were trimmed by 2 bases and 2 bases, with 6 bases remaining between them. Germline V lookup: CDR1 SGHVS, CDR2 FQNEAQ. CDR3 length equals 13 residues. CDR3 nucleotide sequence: TGTGCCAGCAGCTTAATGCGAAACACTGAAGCTTTCTTT. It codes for CASSLMRNTEAFF.

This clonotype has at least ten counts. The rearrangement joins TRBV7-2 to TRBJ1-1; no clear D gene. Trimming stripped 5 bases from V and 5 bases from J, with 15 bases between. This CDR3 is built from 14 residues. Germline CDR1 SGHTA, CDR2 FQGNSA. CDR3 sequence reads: CASSVSWSGTEAFF. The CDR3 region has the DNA TGTGCCAGCAGCGTTAGCTGGTCCGGGACTGAAGCTTTCTTT.

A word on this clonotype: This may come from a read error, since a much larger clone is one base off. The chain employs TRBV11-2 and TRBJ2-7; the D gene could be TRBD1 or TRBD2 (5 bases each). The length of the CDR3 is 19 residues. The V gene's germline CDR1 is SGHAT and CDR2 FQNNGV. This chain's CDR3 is CASSPGTRDSAQLRYELYF. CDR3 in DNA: TGTGCCAGCAGCCCTGGGACCAGAGACAGTGCCCAATTACGGTACGAGCTGTACTTC.